Given below is one T cell receptor (beta chain) in context. Its target is unknown. The TCR library protocol was used to attach unique molecular identifiers. These identifiers were attached to individual cDNA molecules. MiXCR, run by TCRdb on the 5' RACE reads, gives a single entry per CDR3 protein. The data show about 50,000 distinct CDR3 sequences, more than 5.5% seen once. The data were obtained in a study of early T cells in non-severe SARS-CoV-2 infection. Study as a whole: Sequencing input comprised bulk RNA from unsorted whole blood; chain pairing was not available.

CDR1 and CDR2 (germline): MDHEN, SYDVKM. The CDR3 totals 14 residues. The V end was cut by 5 bases, the J end by 2 bases, with 13 bases between. Study outcomes and limitations: Clonotype matching in VDJdb favored anti-spike CD8 responses and did not capture private and CD4 specificities.

The input for sequencing was whole blood, taken at baseline. This receptor was taken from an adult who was a healthcare worker with PCR-confirmed SARS-CoV-2 infection or an uninfected control (not recorded which). The V call is TRBV28, the J call TRBJ2-7, with D perhaps TRBD2 (5 bases). The CDR3 DNA reads as TGTGCCAGCAGTGCCGGGATCTCGCCCTACGAGCAGTACTTC. Its translation: CASSAGISPYEQYF.